Given below is one T cell receptor (beta chain) in context. Germline V CDR1 and CDR2: GTSNPN, SVGIG (reference sequence). After removal of 2 bases from V and 6 bases from J, the junction contained 12 bases not matched to a gene. CDR3 length: 16 residues. Measured with immunoSEQ multiplex PCR; TCRdb has only the in-frame clones, and not every one. Among tens of thousands of clones, roughly 80% were seen once, and the ten largest hold 15% to 20%. The sample originates from a study of blood T cell repertoires in COVID-19. Sequenced sample: peripheral blood. The clonotype originates from a woman in her fifties or sixties with acute or convalescent COVID-19. V usage is TRBV30 and J usage is TRBJ2-3; the match to TRBD2 covers 9 bases. In nucleotides, the CDR3 is TGTGCCTGGAGTAGAGCGGCGGGGGGGCCTTGGGATACGCAGTATTTT. Amino acid sequence: CAWSRAAGGPWDTQYF.